A single sample gave rise to the 18 T cell receptor beta chains below, sequenced in a study of blood T cell repertoires in COVID-19. Libraries were prepared by immunoSEQ multiplex PCR; TCRdb keeps only in-frame clonotypes and omits some of them. The table lists 470,000 or so clones, approximately 83% of them singletons, with 3.2% in the top ten. The sequencing sample was made of peripheral blood. The receptors stem from a human donor in a cohort sampled during active COVID-19.

This clone was detected only a few times. The rearrangement uses TRBV11-2 and TRBJ1-2, with 7 bases identical to TRBD1. Germline trimming cut 5 bases from V and 8 bases from J; bases unmatched to any gene: 8. The CDR3 totals 13 residues. CDR1 is SGHAT and CDR2 is FQNNGV in the germline V gene. The CDR3 DNA reads TGTGCCAGCAGCCTCGACAGGGATGGAGGCTACACCTTC. Translated: CASSLDRDGGYTF. Complete variable domain (other parts from reference TRBV11-2 and TRBJ1-2): EAGVAQSPRYKIIEKRQSVAFWCNPISGHATLYWYQQILGQGPKLLIQFQNNGVVDDSQLPKDRFSAERLKGVDSTLKIQPAKLEDSAVYLCASSLDRDGGYTFGSGTRLTVV.

J is TRBJ1-1 and V is TRBV3-1 (or the pseudogene TRBV3-2), with a tentative D call TRBD1 (6 bases). Germline V gene lookup returns CDR1 LGHDT and CDR2 YNNKEL (reference sequence). Trimming pared 1 base from V and 4 bases from J, leaving 7 bases between. This CDR3 is 13 amino acids long. This CDR3 is CASSQVQGTEAFF. CDR3 nucleotides: TGTGCCAGCAGCCAAGTACAGGGCACTGAAGCTTTCTTT.

The chain uses TRBV2 and TRBJ2-1; D remains unclear. CDR1 SNHLY and CDR2 FYNNEI come from the germline V gene. This CDR3 has 13 residues. V dropped 7 bases and J dropped 2 bases, with 9 bases sitting between them. The DNA for the CDR3 is TGTGCCAGCACCCTCCGGGCCTACAATGAGCAGTTCTTC. Its translation is CASTLRAYNEQFF.

This clone was counted between two and nine times. The V and J genes are TRBV5-1 and TRBJ2-1; a weak D match, TRBD1 (6 bases). The length of the CDR3 is 17 residues. Trimming removed 0 bases from V and 5 bases from J, with 18 bases in between. Germline CDR1 and CDR2: SGHRS and YFSETQ. In nucleotides, the CDR3 is TGCGCCAGCAGCTTGGGAGCCAGGCAGGGGATCCACAATGAGCAGTTCTTC. Translated, it gives CASSLGARQGIHNEQFF.

V usage is TRBV5-6 and J usage is TRBJ1-1; a possible D gene is TRBD1 (6 bases). With 1 base removed from V and 11 bases from J, the gap between germline ends came to 12 bases. This CDR3 contains 12 residues. Germline-derived CDR1 and CDR2 are SGHDT and YYEEEE. DNA for the CDR3: TGTGCCAGCAGCTTGTTTGGACAGTTGGCTTTCTTT. This sequence encodes CASSLFGQLAFF.

The V and J genes are TRBV30 and TRBJ1-1; 7 bases agree with TRBD1. With V trimmed by 4 bases and J by 3 bases, 5 bases remained unmatched. The CDR3 runs to 13 residues. CDR1 is GTSNPN, CDR2 SVGIG, per germline (reference sequence). The CDR3 region is CAWNRGWDTEAFF. CDR3 nucleotide sequence: TGTGCCTGGAACAGGGGCTGGGACACTGAAGCTTTCTTT. The whole variable domain, filled in from reference TRBV30 and TRBJ1-1, reads SQTIHQWPATLVQPVGSPLSLECTVEGTSNPNLYWYRQAAGRGLQLLFYSVGIGQISSEVPQNLSASRPQDRQFILSSKKLLLSDSGFYLCAWNRGWDTEAFFGQGTRLTVV.

The chain combines TRBV5-8 with TRBJ1-5; 9 bases are a match to TRBD1. The junction had 10 bases not matched to a gene; V was cut back by 0 bases and J by 12 bases. The CDR3 totals 15 residues. The germline V gene encodes CDR1 SGHTS and CDR2 YDEGEE. In DNA, the CDR3 is TGTGCCAGCAGCTTGGGGGGAGTTCCGGGACAGGGCCAGCATTTT. This codes for CASSLGGVPGQGQHF.

The chain recombines TRBV18 with TRBJ2-7; 8 bases line up with TRBD1. The CDR3 is 14 amino acids. CDR1 and CDR2 (germline): KGHSH, LQKENI. The junction had 9 bases not matched to a gene; V was cut back by 4 bases and J by 7 bases. CDR3 loop: CASSRDRGPWEQYF. The CDR3 nucleotides are TGTGCCAGCTCACGAGACAGGGGACCGTGGGAGCAGTACTTC.

The chain couples TRBV5-1 to TRBJ1-5, with 7 bases fitting TRBD1. Germline-derived CDR1 and CDR2 are SGHRS and YFSETQ. This CDR3 has 14 amino acids. The trim removed 3 bases at V and 3 bases at J, leaving 3 bases unmatched. The CDR3 loop reads CASSSGQHNQPQHF. In nucleotides, the CDR3 is TGCGCCAGCAGCTCGGGACAGCACAATCAGCCCCAGCATTTT.

The chain links TRBV18 to TRBJ2-7, with TRBD1 matching over 9 bases. Per the germline V gene, CDR1 is KGHSH and CDR2 is LQKENI. The CDR3 consists of 15 residues. J gave up 7 bases and V 3 bases, and 10 bases lay outside the gene matches. CDR3 in amino acids: CASSPFGQGNEEQYF. In DNA, the CDR3 is TGTGCCAGCTCACCTTTCGGACAGGGGAACGAGGAGCAGTACTTC. Full variable domain (remainder filled in from reference TRBV18 and TRBJ2-7): NAGVMQNPRHLVRRRGQEARLRCSPMKGHSHVYWYRQLPEEGLKFMVYLQKENIIDESGMPKERFSAEFPKEGPSILRIQQVVRGDSAAYFCASSPFGQGNEEQYFGPGTRLTVT.

The chain recombines TRBV29-1 with TRBJ2-3; 11 positions match TRBD2. Germline values: CDR1 SQVTM, CDR2 ANQGSEA. This CDR3 contains 15 residues. With 7 bases clipped from V and 3 bases from J, the junction kept 9 bases outside the gene matches. CDR3 in amino acids: CSASISGRATDTQYF. CDR3 nucleotide sequence: TGCAGCGCATCCATTAGCGGGAGGGCGACAGATACGCAGTATTTT.

The chain has TRBV20-1 and TRBJ1-1; no firm D call. Between the trimmed V and J ends, which lost 3 bases and 4 bases, there was a span of 9 bases. Germline assignment: CDR1 DFQATT and CDR2 SNEGSKA (reference sequence). This CDR3 spans 12 amino acids. CDR3 sequence: CSASDTRTEAFF. The DNA of the CDR3 is TGCAGTGCTAGTGATACGCGCACTGAAGCTTTCTTT.

This rearrangement joins TRBV30 to TRBJ1-5; D call uncertain. The V gene's germline CDR1 is GTSNPN and CDR2 SVGIG (reference sequence). The CDR3 covers 13 residues. V was shortened by 0 bases and J by 0 bases, with 3 bases between the two germline ends. Here the CDR3 reads CAWSVSSNQPQHF. The DNA for the CDR3 is TGTGCCTGGAGTGTCAGTAGCAATCAGCCCCAGCATTTT.

The chain joins TRBV20-1 to TRBJ1-2; D is possibly TRBD1 (5 bases). CDR1 and CDR2 from the germline V gene are DFQATT and SNEGSKA (reference sequence). The CDR3 is 14 amino acids. V lost 3 bases and J lost 4, with 15 bases in between. The CDR3 bases are TGCAGTGCTAGTCGAGGAGGGGTAGGCTATGGCTACACCTTC. Protein product: CSASRGGVGYGYTF.

J is TRBJ2-1 and V is TRBV7-9; TRBD1 agrees at 7 bases. Germline CDR1 is SEHNR and CDR2 is FQNEAQ (reference sequence). The CDR3 has 16 amino acids. Trimming removed 7 bases from V and 0 bases from J; junction bases left unmatched: 9. CDR3 loop: CASTDPGTVSYNEQFF. In DNA form, the CDR3 reads TGTGCCAGCACCGATCCCGGGACAGTCTCCTACAATGAGCAGTTCTTC.

This rearrangement joins TRBV28 to TRBJ1-3; unclear D gene. This CDR3 has 15 residues. V was pared by 2 bases and J by 7 bases, with 15 bases between. The germline CDR1 and CDR2 sequences are MDHEN and SYDVKM. The DNA for the CDR3 is TGTGCCAGCAGTTTAGGCGGAAGCCAAGCGAACACCATATATTTT. It codes for CASSLGGSQANTIYF.

The gene calls are TRBV29-1 and TRBJ1-1; D not resolved. Germline assignment: CDR1 SQVTM and CDR2 ANQGSEA. V lost 4 bases to trimming and J lost 7 bases, with 16 bases between them. The CDR3 runs to 13 residues. This chain's CDR3 is CSVGTPREIEAFF. Written as DNA, the CDR3 is TGCAGCGTTGGGACCCCGAGGGAGATTGAAGCTTTCTTT.

The V call is TRBV5-6, the J call TRBJ1-2, with D perhaps TRBD1 (6 bases). The germline V gene has CDR1 SGHDT and CDR2 YYEEEE. CDR3 length: 15 amino acids. Trimming pared 6 bases from V and 2 bases from J, leaving 17 bases between. The CDR3 DNA reads as TGTGCCAGCATCCTGAGGGGGGGAGGAAACTATGGCTACACCTTC. Translated, it gives CASILRGGGNYGYTF. Supplemented by reference TRBV5-6 and TRBJ1-2, the full variable domain reads DAGVTQSPTHLIKTRGQQVTLRCSPKSGHDTVSWYQQALGQGPQFIFQYYEEEERQRGNFPDRFSGHQFPNYSSELNVNALLLGDSALYLCASILRGGGNYGYTFGSGTRLTVV.